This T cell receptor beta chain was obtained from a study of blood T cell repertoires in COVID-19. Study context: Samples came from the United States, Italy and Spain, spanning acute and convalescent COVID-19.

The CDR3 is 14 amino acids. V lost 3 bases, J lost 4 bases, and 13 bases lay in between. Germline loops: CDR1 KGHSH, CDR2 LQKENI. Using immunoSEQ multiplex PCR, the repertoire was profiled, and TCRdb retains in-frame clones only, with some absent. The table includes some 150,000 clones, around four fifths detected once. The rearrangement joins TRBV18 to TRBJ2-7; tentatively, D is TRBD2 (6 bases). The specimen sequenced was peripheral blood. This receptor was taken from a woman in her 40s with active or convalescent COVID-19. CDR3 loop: CASSPAAGRYEQYF. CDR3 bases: TGTGCCAGCTCACCTGCCGCGGGGAGGTACGAGCAGTACTTC.